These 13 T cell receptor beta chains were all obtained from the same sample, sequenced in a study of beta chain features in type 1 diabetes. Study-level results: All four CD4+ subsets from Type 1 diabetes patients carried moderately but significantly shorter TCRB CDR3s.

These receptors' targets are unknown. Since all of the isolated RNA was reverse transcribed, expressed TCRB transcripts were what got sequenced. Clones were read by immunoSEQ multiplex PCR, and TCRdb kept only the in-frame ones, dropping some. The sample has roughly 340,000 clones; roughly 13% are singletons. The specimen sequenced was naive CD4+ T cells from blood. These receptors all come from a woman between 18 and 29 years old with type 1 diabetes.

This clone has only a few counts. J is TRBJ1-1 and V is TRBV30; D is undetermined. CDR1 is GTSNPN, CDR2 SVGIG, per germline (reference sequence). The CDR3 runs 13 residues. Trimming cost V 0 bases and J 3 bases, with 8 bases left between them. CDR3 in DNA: TGTGCCTGGAGTGTACAATCCTACACTGAAGCTTTCTTT. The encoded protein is CAWSVQSYTEAFF.

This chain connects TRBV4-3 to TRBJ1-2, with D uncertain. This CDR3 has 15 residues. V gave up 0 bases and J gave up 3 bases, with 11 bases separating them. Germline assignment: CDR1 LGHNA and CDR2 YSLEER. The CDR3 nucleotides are TGCGCCAGCAGCCAAGATCGAAACAGCTACTATGGCTACACCTTC. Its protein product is CASSQDRNSYYGYTF.

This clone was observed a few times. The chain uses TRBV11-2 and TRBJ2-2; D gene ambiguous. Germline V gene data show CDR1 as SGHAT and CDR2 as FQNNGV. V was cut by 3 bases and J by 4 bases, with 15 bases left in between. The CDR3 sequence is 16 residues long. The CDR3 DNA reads TGTGCCAGCAGCTTCCTGAATAGCCTCTTCACCGGGGAGCTGTTTTTT. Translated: CASSFLNSLFTGELFF.

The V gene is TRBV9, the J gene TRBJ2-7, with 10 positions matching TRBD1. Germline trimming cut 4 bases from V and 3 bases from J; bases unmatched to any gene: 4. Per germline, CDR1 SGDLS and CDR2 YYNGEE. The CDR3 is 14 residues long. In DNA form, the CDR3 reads TGTGCCAGCAGCTCCGGGACAGGGGTCTACGAGCAGTACTTC. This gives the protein CASSSGTGVYEQYF.

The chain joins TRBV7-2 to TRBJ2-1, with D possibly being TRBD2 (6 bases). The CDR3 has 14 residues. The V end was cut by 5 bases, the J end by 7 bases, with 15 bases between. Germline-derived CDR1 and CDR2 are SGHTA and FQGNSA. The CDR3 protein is CASSPRRAGNEQFF. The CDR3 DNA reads TGTGCCAGCAGCCCTAGGAGGGCCGGGAATGAGCAGTTCTTC.

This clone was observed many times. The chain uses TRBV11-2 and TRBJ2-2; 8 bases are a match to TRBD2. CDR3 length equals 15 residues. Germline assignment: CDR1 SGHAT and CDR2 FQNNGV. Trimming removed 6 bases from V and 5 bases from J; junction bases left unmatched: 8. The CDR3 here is CASSPGTSGTGELFF. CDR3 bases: TGTGCCAGCAGTCCCGGGACTAGTGGGACCGGGGAGCTGTTTTTT.

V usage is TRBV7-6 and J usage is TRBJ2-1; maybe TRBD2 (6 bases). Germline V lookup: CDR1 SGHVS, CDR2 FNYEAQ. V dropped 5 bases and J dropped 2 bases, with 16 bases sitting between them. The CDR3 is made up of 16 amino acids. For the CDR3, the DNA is TGTGCCAGCAGCCCGTCCCTTAGCGGACCCTACAATGAGCAGTTCTTC. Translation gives CASSPSLSGPYNEQFF.

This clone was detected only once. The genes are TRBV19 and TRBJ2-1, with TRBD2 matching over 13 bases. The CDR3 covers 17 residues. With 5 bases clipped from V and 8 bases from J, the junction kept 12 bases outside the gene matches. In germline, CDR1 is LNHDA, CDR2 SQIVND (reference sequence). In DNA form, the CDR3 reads TGTGCCAGTAGTTCACGACTAGCGGGAGGTTTTAGTCATGAGCAGTTCTTC. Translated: CASSSRLAGGFSHEQFF.

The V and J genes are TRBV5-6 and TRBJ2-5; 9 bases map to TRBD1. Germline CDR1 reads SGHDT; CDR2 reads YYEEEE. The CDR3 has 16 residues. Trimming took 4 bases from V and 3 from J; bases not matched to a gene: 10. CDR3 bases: TGTGCCAGCAGCCGTTTCTTACAGGGGGCGGAAGAGACCCAGTACTTC. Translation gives CASSRFLQGAEETQYF. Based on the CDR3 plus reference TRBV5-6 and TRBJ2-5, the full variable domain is DAGVTQSPTHLIKTRGQQVTLRCSPKSGHDTVSWYQQALGQGPQFIFQYYEEEERQRGNFPDRFSGHQFPNYSSELNVNALLLGDSALYLCASSRFLQGAEETQYFGPGTRLLVL.

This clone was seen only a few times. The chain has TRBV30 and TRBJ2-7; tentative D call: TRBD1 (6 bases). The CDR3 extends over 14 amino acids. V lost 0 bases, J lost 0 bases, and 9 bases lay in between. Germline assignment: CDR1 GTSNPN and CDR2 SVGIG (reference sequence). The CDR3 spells CAWSVDSYSYEQYF. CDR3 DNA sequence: TGTGCCTGGAGTGTGGACAGCTACTCCTACGAGCAGTACTTC. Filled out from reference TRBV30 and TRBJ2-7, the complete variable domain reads SQTIHQWPATLVQPVGSPLSLECTVEGTSNPNLYWYRQAAGRGLQLLFYSVGIGQISSEVPQNLSASRPQDRQFILSSKKLLLSDSGFYLCAWSVDSYSYEQYFGPGTRLTVT.

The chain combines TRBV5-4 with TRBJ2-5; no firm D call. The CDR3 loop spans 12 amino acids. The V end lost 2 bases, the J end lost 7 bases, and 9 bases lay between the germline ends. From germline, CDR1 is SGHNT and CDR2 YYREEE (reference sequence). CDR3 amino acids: CASSFDSGTQYF. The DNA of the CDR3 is TGTGCCAGCAGCTTTGACTCGGGGACCCAGTACTTC.

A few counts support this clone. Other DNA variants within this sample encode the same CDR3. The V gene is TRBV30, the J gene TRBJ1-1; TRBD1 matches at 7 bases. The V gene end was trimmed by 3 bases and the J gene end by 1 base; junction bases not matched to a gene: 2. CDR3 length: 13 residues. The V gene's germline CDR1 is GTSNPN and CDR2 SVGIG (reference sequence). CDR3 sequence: CAWSNRGNTEAFF. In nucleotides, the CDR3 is TGTGCCTGGAGCAACAGGGGGAACACTGAAGCTTTCTTT.

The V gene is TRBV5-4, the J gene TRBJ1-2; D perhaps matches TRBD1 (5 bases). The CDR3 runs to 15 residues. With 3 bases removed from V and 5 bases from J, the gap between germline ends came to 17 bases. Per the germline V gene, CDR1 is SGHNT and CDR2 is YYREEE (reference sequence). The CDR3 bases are TGTGCCAGCAGCTACGATTTCGCAGGGTCTTATGGCTACACCTTC. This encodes CASSYDFAGSYGYTF.